These 18 T cell receptor beta chains originate from one sample sequenced in a study of shared clonotypes between healthy human individuals. Method: immunoSEQ multiplex PCR; TCRdb's copy keeps in-frame clones and lacks some. The sample has 1.4 million to 1.5 million clones, roughly 96% seen once. Sequencing used naive CD4+ T cells sorted from blood. Stated subset: CD45RA+ positively selected. All receptors derive from a man aged 30 to 45 in good health.

The rearrangement links TRBV4-1 to TRBJ2-2; D might be TRBD1 or TRBD2, each matching 5 bases. CDR1 and CDR2 from the germline V gene are MGHRA and YSYEKL. The CDR3 contains 14 residues. V was cut by 3 bases and J by 7 bases, with 12 bases left in between. In DNA, the CDR3 is TGCGCCAGCAGCCAGACGATGGGGGTCGGGGAGCTGTTTTTT. This encodes CASSQTMGVGELFF.

The chain joins TRBV9 to TRBJ2-1, with D perhaps TRBD1 (5 bases). The CDR3 contains 15 residues. Germline V gene lookup returns CDR1 SGDLS and CDR2 YYNGEE. Deletions cut 3 bases from V and 1 base from J, with 11 bases between. This CDR3 is CASSATGRSYNEQFF. The CDR3 DNA follows: TGTGCCAGCAGCGCTACAGGAAGATCCTACAATGAGCAGTTCTTC.

This sequence joins TRBV11-3 and TRBJ2-3; TRBD1 is a possible D gene (5 bases). V was clipped by 1 base and J by 2 bases, with 7 bases between them. The CDR3 spans 14 residues. CDR1 is SGHNT, CDR2 YENEEA, per germline. CDR3 loop: CASSLGQTTDTQYF. The DNA of the CDR3 is TGTGCCAGCAGCTTAGGACAGACCACAGATACGCAGTATTTT.

The V call is TRBV5-1, the J call TRBJ2-3, with 10 bases aligning to TRBD1. The junction had 13 bases not matched to a gene; V was cut back by 0 bases and J by 6 bases. The CDR3 is made up of 18 amino acids. CDR1 is SGHRS and CDR2 is YFSETQ in the germline V gene. The CDR3 DNA reads as TGCGCCAGCAGCTTGGGGGGACCGGGACAGGGGTTTTCGGATACGCAGTATTTT. Protein sequence: CASSLGGPGQGFSDTQYF.

This clone is a singleton in its sample. The chain links TRBV19 to TRBJ1-5; 11 positions agree with TRBD1. The CDR3 totals 15 residues. Germline V CDR1 and CDR2: LNHDA, SQIVND (reference sequence). The junction had 4 bases not matched to a gene; V was cut back by 6 bases and J by 3 bases. This CDR3 is CASSNGQGANQPQHF. CDR3 coding DNA: TGTGCCAGTAGCAACGGACAGGGGGCCAATCAGCCCCAGCATTTT. The whole variable domain, remainder taken from reference TRBV19 and TRBJ1-5, is DGGITQSPKYLFRKEGQNVTLSCEQNLNHDAMYWYRQDPGQGLRLIYYSQIVNDFQKGDIAEGYSVSREKKESFPLTVTSAQKNPTAFYLCASSNGQGANQPQHFGDGTRLSIL.

The chain couples TRBV5-6 to TRBJ2-7, with 9 bases identical to TRBD1. The V segment lost 3 bases and the J segment 6 bases; nucleotides outside the gene matches: 7. The CDR3 sequence is 14 residues long. The germline CDR1 and CDR2 sequences are SGHDT and YYEEEE. CDR3 nucleotide sequence: TGTGCCAGCAGCTCCCCAGGGACAGGGATCGAGCAGTACTTC. Protein product: CASSSPGTGIEQYF. Filled out from reference TRBV5-6 and TRBJ2-7, the complete variable domain reads DAGVTQSPTHLIKTRGQQVTLRCSPKSGHDTVSWYQQALGQGPQFIFQYYEEEERQRGNFPDRFSGHQFPNYSSELNVNALLLGDSALYLCASSSPGTGIEQYFGPGTRLTVT.

This clone was detected a few times. The CDR3 sequence: CASLNVPLNQPQHF. As DNA, the CDR3 is TGTGCCAGCCTCAACGTTCCCCTTAATCAGCCCCAGCATTTT. The chain couples TRBV28 to TRBJ1-5; D call uncertain. CDR1 is MDHEN and CDR2 is SYDVKM in the germline V gene. The length of the CDR3 is 14 residues. Trimming took off 8 bases at V and 4 bases at J, with 15 bases between the two ends. Full variable domain (remainder filled in from reference TRBV28 and TRBJ1-5): DVKVTQSSRYLVKRTGEKVFLECVQDMDHENMFWYRQDPGLGLRLIYFSYDVKMKEKGDIPEGYSVSREKKERFSLILESASTNQTSMYLCASLNVPLNQPQHFGDGTRLSIL.

The chain couples TRBV7-9 to TRBJ1-1; unclear D gene. Germline V gene data show CDR1 as SEHNR and CDR2 as FQNEAQ (reference sequence). There are 14 residues in the CDR3. The germline V and J ends were trimmed by 1 base and 8 bases, with 14 bases remaining between them. CDR3 loop: CASSLVRQLREAFF. CDR3 bases: TGTGCCAGCAGCTTAGTCAGACAACTGAGGGAAGCTTTCTTT.

V is TRBV18 and J is TRBJ2-1; no definite D call. CDR1 is KGHSH, CDR2 LQKENI, per germline. V shed 3 bases and J shed 9 bases, with 24 bases lying between them. The CDR3 contains 17 residues. The DNA for the CDR3 is TGTGCCAGCTCACCTTATTGTGATAGCTATAAATTCTGTGAGCAGTTCTTC. Its translation: CASSPYCDSYKFCEQFF.

Comment on this clone: Germline and junction disagree at one end, which may indicate a read error. The CDR3 coding sequence is TGTGCCAGCTCACCAATCCAACCCCAAGGGACCCAGTACTTC. Translating gives CASSPIQPQGTQYF. V and J are TRBV18 and TRBJ2-5; D is uncertain. This CDR3 spans 14 amino acids. Germline V CDR1 and CDR2: KGHSH, LQKENI. The whole variable domain, filled in from reference TRBV18 and TRBJ2-5, reads NAGVMQNPRHLVRRRGQEARLRCSPMKGHSHVYWYRQLPEEGLKFMVYLQKENIIDESGMPKERFSAEFPKEGPSILRIQQVVRGDSAAYFCASSPIQPQGTQYFGPGTRLLVL.

Of note for this clone: At the DNA level, this CDR3 is encoded by other sequences in the same sample as well. The gene calls are TRBV28 and TRBJ1-5, with 7 positions matching TRBD1. The CDR3 length is 15 residues. The V gene's germline CDR1 is MDHEN and CDR2 SYDVKM. V lost 6 bases to trimming and J lost 3 bases; unmatched junction nucleotides: 8. CDR3 sequence: CASRPSQGVNQPQHF. The CDR3 region has the DNA TGTGCCAGCAGACCCAGCCAGGGGGTCAATCAGCCCCAGCATTTT.

The genes are TRBV6-5 and TRBJ2-7, with TRBD1 as a possible D gene (7 bases). The germline V gene encodes CDR1 MNHEY and CDR2 SVGAGI. Trimming cost V 2 bases and J 3 bases, with 11 bases left between them. There are 14 residues in the CDR3. CDR3 nucleotide sequence: TGTGCCAGCAGTTACGGGCAGGGGGGCTACGAGCAGTACTTC. This gives the protein CASSYGQGGYEQYF.

The chain recombines TRBV5-1 with TRBJ2-5, with 7 bases fitting TRBD1. Trimming removed 3 bases from V and 1 base from J; junction bases left unmatched: 9. Per germline, CDR1 SGHRS and CDR2 YFSETQ. This CDR3 is 16 amino acids long. The DNA of the CDR3 is TGCGCCAGCAGCTCTATGAGACAGGGCCCCCAAGAGACCCAGTACTTC. This sequence encodes CASSSMRQGPQETQYF.

This chain links TRBV28 with TRBJ1-5; 10 nucleotides agree with TRBD1. The V and J ends lost 0 bases and 2 bases, in that order; junction bases with no gene match: 4. Germline V gene lookup returns CDR1 MDHEN and CDR2 SYDVKM. The CDR3 consists of 17 residues. The CDR3 DNA follows: TGTGCCAGCAGTTTATGGACTGGACAGGGGGGCAATCAGCCCCAGCATTTT. Translated: CASSLWTGQGGNQPQHF.

The chain joins TRBV18 to TRBJ2-7; D may correspond to TRBD1 or TRBD2 (6 bases each). Germline loops: CDR1 KGHSH, CDR2 LQKENI. V was shortened by 3 bases and J by 7 bases, with 22 bases between the two germline ends. There are 16 residues in the CDR3. The CDR3 nucleotides read TGTGCCAGCTCACCGAGTCGGGGGCCGCGGGCGGGGGAGCAGTACTTC. Translating gives CASSPSRGPRAGEQYF.

This clone appeared once. This chain joins TRBV14 and TRBJ2-1; possible D gene TRBD1, 5 bases. Trimming removed 3 bases at V and 2 bases at J, with 11 bases between. The CDR3 is 15 residues long. Per germline, CDR1 SGHDN and CDR2 FVKESK. The DNA of the CDR3 is TGTGCCAGCAGCCAGAGACAGCAACCCTACAATGAGCAGTTCTTC. It yields the protein CASSQRQQPYNEQFF.

The genes are TRBV27 and TRBJ2-7; 10 bases map to TRBD1. V was pared by 5 bases and J by 0 bases, with 13 bases of the junction left unmatched. The CDR3 has 18 amino acids. Germline lookup yields CDR1 MNHEY and CDR2 SMNVEV (reference sequence). The CDR3 bases are TGTGCCAGCAGTCCCCGATGGACAGGGGGTGTCGGCTCCTACGAGCAGTACTTC. Translating gives CASSPRWTGGVGSYEQYF.

The gene calls are TRBV19 and TRBJ1-3; 8 bases line up with TRBD1. This CDR3 has 18 amino acids. Trimming at V came to 3 bases and at J to 0 bases, leaving 10 bases not matched to a gene. Germline CDR1 is LNHDA and CDR2 is SQIVND (reference sequence). Written as DNA, the CDR3 is TGTGCCAGTAGTATCGGGTCAGGGGGCTCGAGCTCTGGAAACACCATATATTTT. This translates into CASSIGSGGSSSGNTIYF.